These 13 T cell receptor beta chains were sequenced from one sample in a study of cytomegalovirus exposure and HLA in healthy donors. PCR involved 60 Vbeta and 13 Jbeta primers. Profiling relied on immunoSEQ multiplex PCR, and the TCRdb table lists in-frame clones only, not all of them. The data hold approximately 40,000 clones, with 82% observed a single time. Specimen: PBMCs. The receptors derive from a woman between 18 and 29 years old in good health and CMV-seropositive.

This chain joins TRBV20-1 and TRBJ2-3; no firm D call. Trimming removed 4 bases from V and 6 bases from J, with 8 bases in between. Germline V gives CDR1 DFQATT, CDR2 SNEGSKA (reference sequence). The CDR3 is 11 residues long. As DNA, the CDR3 is TGCAGTGCTAATCCCCAGGATACGCAGTATTTT. It specifies CSANPQDTQYF.

This clone has a single count. The chain combines TRBV13 with TRBJ2-7, with TRBD2 as a possible D gene (5 bases). This CDR3 has 13 amino acids. The germline CDR1 and CDR2 sequences are PRHDT and FYEKMQ (reference sequence). Trimming cost V 5 bases and J 7 bases, with 15 bases left between them. In DNA form, the CDR3 reads TGTGCCAGCAGCAGCCGACCGGGCGGGGAGCAGTACTTC. It encodes CASSSRPGGEQYF.

The CDR3 region has the DNA TGTGCCAGCAGTTACTCGAGGGCTGAAGCTTTCTTT. Translation gives CASSYSRAEAFF. The chain has TRBV6-6 and TRBJ1-1; D gene ambiguous. This CDR3 contains 12 residues. Germline V CDR1 and CDR2: MNHNY, SVGAGI (reference sequence). The V gene lost 0 bases and the J gene lost 6 bases, with 5 bases spanning the gap.

The rearrangement links TRBV6-6 to TRBJ2-5; weak D call: TRBD1 (6 bases). Trimming left V 6 bases short and J 3 bases short, with 17 bases between. The CDR3 spans 15 residues. Looked up from germline, CDR1 is MNHNY and CDR2 is SVGAGI (reference sequence). The CDR3 region is CASSLPGRGKETQYF. For the CDR3, the DNA is TGTGCCAGCAGCCTTCCCGGCAGGGGAAAAGAGACCCAGTACTTC.

V usage is TRBV28 and J usage is TRBJ2-2, with D tentatively TRBD1 (6 bases). Germline V CDR1 and CDR2: MDHEN, SYDVKM. V lost 6 bases and J 4 bases, leaving 15 bases between the germline ends. The CDR3 has 15 residues. In DNA, the CDR3 is TGTGCCAGCAGCGACAGGACCCGAGGCACCGGGGAGCTGTTTTTT. This translates into CASSDRTRGTGELFF.

V usage is TRBV4-3 and J usage is TRBJ1-5; D is ambiguous. This CDR3 contains 17 residues. V was pared by 0 bases and J by 5 bases, with 17 bases between. Germline CDR1 LGHNA, CDR2 YSLEER. The CDR3 coding sequence is TGCGCCAGCAGCCAAGACGTCGGAGGGCAGTTAGATCAGCCCCAGCATTTT. It is translated as CASSQDVGGQLDQPQHF.

V is TRBV5-6 and J is TRBJ2-3; D is unresolved. Per the germline V gene, CDR1 is SGHDT and CDR2 is YYEEEE. The CDR3 has 14 amino acids. Trimming took 0 bases from V and 7 from J, leaving 12 bases between them. CDR3 in amino acids: CASSLATKYNTQYF. The DNA for the CDR3 is TGTGCCAGCAGCTTGGCCACTAAATATAATACGCAGTATTTT.

The chain uses TRBV27 and TRBJ2-7; TRBD1 matches 7 bases. The CDR3 is 15 residues long. The J segment lost 6 bases and the V segment lost 6 bases, leaving 14 bases of the junction unmatched. From germline, CDR1 is MNHEY and CDR2 SMNVEV (reference sequence). Written as DNA, the CDR3 is TGTGCCAGCAGCCGTACAGGGGCTGATACCCTCGAGCAGTACTTC. As protein: CASSRTGADTLEQYF.

The chain employs TRBV2 and TRBJ2-7, with D tentatively TRBD1 (6 bases). The CDR3 loop spans 14 amino acids. Germline-derived CDR1 and CDR2 are SNHLY and FYNNEI. V was cut by 4 bases and J by 0 bases, with 10 bases left in between. CDR3 sequence reads: CASSVTGSSYEQYF. CDR3 sequence (DNA): TGTGCCAGCAGTGTAACAGGGAGCTCCTACGAGCAGTACTTC.

This clone showed up just a few times. The chain couples TRBV13 to TRBJ2-2, with 13 bases lining up with TRBD2. Germline assignment: CDR1 PRHDT and CDR2 FYEKMQ (reference sequence). With V trimmed by 5 bases and J by 6 bases, 6 bases remained unmatched. The CDR3 loop spans 16 amino acids. CDR3 nucleotide sequence: TGTGCCAGCAGCCCCGGGACTAGCGGGGACGCCGGGGAGCTGTTTTTT. Translating it yields CASSPGTSGDAGELFF.

This rearrangement joins TRBV18 to TRBJ2-2; TRBD1 agrees at 7 bases. Germline trimming cut 6 bases from V and 1 base from J; bases unmatched to any gene: 8. The CDR3 is made up of 16 amino acids. CDR1 KGHSH and CDR2 LQKENI come from the germline V gene. This CDR3 is CASSPMGTENTGELFF. The CDR3 DNA sequence: TGTGCCAGCTCCCCAATGGGGACAGAGAACACCGGGGAGCTGTTTTTT.

This chain links TRBV4-2 with TRBJ2-3; 7 bases fit TRBD2. Germline V gives CDR1 LGHNA, CDR2 YNFKEQ. With V trimmed by 0 bases and J by 4 bases, 7 bases remained unmatched. This CDR3 region has 16 residues. Written as DNA, the CDR3 is TGTGCCAGCAGCCAAGAGCGCGGTCGGGGGGCAGATACGCAGTATTTT. This codes for CASSQERGRGADTQYF.

The rearrangement uses TRBV27 and TRBJ2-7, with TRBD2 identical over 7 bases. This CDR3 is built from 16 residues. V shed 0 bases, J shed 1 base, and the junction held 6 bases outside the gene matches. The germline V gene encodes CDR1 MNHEY and CDR2 SMNVEV (reference sequence). The DNA of the CDR3 is TGTGCCAGCAGTTTATCGTTTGCGGGAGCGTCCTACGAGCAGTACTTC. Residues: CASSLSFAGASYEQYF.